This T cell receptor (beta chain) was captured in a study of blood T cell repertoires in COVID-19. Under the authors' procedure: Amplification of reference gene primers was used by the study to estimate nucleated cell counts. The table came from immunoSEQ multiplex PCR; TCRdb's copy has only in-frame clones and leaves some out. The V and J calls and clone size come from that table; D and trimming were worked out from the DNA. The sample has 85,000 to 95,000 clones, about 86% seen once. This TCR derives from a woman older than 75 with acute or convalescent COVID-19. Source material: peripheral blood.

Here the CDR3 DNA reads TGTGCCATCAGTGCGGGACAGCTTACCTACGAGCAGTACTTC. This encodes CAISAGQLTYEQYF. The genes are TRBV10-3 and TRBJ2-7; 7 positions agree with TRBD1. This CDR3 has 14 residues. The germline V gene encodes CDR1 ENHRY and CDR2 SYGVKD. Trimming cost V 4 bases and J 2 bases; bases outside gene matches: 5.